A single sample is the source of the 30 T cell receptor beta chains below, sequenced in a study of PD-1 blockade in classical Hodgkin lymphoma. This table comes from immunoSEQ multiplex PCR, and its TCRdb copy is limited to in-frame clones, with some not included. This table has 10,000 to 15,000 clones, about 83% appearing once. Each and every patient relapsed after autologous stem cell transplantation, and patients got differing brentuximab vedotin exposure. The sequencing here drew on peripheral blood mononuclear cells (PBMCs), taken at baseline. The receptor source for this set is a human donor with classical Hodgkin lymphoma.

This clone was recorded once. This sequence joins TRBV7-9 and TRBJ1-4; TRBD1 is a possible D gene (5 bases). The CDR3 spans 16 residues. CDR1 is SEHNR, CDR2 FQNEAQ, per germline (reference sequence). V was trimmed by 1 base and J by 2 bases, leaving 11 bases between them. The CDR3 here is CASSLEGTRTNEKLFF. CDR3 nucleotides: TGTGCCAGCAGCTTAGAGGGGACTCGGACTAATGAAAAACTGTTTTTT.

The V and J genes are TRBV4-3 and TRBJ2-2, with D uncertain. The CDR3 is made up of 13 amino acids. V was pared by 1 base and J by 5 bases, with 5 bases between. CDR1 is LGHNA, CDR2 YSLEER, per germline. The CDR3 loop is CASSQGHTGELFF. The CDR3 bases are TGCGCCAGCAGCCAAGGACATACCGGGGAGCTGTTTTTT.

CDR3 in DNA: TGTGCCACCAGCAGGGACAGGGTTAGTCAGCCCCAGCATTTT. Amino acid sequence: CATSRDRVSQPQHF. The rearrangement joins TRBV15 to TRBJ1-5, with 8 bases fitting TRBD1. The germline CDR1 and CDR2 sequences are LNHNV and YYDKDF (reference sequence). This CDR3 has 14 amino acids. V trimming: 3 bases; J trimming: 6 bases; junction bases outside the gene matches: 4.

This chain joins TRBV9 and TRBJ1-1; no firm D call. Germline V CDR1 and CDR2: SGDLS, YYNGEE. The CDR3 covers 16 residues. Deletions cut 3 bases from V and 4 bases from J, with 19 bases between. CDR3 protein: CASSAQTGLVGTEAFF. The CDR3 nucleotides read TGTGCCAGCAGCGCCCAGACGGGCCTGGTAGGCACTGAAGCTTTCTTT.

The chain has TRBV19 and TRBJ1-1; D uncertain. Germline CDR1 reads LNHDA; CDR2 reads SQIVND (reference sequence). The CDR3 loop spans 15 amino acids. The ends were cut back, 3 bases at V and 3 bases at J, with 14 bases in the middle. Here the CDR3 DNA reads TGTGCCAGTAGTATTAGGGCTGGAGGCCACACTGAAGCTTTCTTT. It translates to CASSIRAGGHTEAFF.

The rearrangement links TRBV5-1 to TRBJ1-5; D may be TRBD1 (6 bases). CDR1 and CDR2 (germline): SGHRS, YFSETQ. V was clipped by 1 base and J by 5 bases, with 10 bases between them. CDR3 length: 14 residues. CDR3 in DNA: TGCGCCAGCAGCTTGTCAGGGGCCGATCAGCCCCAGCATTTT. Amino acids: CASSLSGADQPQHF.

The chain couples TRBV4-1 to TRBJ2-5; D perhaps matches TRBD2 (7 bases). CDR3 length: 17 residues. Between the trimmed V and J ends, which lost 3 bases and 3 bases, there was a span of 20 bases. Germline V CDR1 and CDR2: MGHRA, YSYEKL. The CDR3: CASSHYPGGGREETQYF. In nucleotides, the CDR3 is TGCGCCAGCAGCCACTACCCCGGCGGGGGCCGGGAAGAGACCCAGTACTTC.

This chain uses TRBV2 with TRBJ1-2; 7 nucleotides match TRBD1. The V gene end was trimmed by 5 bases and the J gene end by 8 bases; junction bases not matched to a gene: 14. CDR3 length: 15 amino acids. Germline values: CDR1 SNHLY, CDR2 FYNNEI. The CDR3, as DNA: TGTGCCAGCAGTTACATTAACAGGGGCCCCAAGGGCTACACCTTC. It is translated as CASSYINRGPKGYTF.

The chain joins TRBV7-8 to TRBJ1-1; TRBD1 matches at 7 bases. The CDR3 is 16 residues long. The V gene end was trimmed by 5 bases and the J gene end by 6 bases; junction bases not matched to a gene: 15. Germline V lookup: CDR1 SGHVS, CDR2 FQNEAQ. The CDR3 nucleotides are TGTGCCAGCAGCCCGGGACAGCTAGCGTCGACGTCTGAAGCTTTCTTT. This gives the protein CASSPGQLASTSEAFF. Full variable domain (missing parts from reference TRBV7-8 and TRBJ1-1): GAGVSQSPRYKVAKRGQDVALRCDPISGHVSLFWYQQALGQGPEFLTYFQNEAQLDKSGLPSDRFFAERPEGSVSTLKIQRTQQEDSAVYLCASSPGQLASTSEAFFGQGTRLTVV.

The CDR3, as DNA: TGTGCCAGCAGTGAATGGGTGGGGAACAGGGGGCTGGGCTACACCTTC. As protein: CASSEWVGNRGLGYTF. The chain joins TRBV27 to TRBJ1-2; 9 positions agree with TRBD1. The germline V gene encodes CDR1 MNHEY and CDR2 SMNVEV (reference sequence). Germline trimming cut 5 bases from V and 8 bases from J; bases unmatched to any gene: 15. The CDR3 spans 16 residues.

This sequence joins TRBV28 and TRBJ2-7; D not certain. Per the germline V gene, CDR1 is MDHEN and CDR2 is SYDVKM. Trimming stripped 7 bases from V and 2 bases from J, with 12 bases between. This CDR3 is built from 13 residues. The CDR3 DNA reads TGTGCCAGCACCACCCGGAAAACCTACGAGCAGTACTTC. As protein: CASTTRKTYEQYF.

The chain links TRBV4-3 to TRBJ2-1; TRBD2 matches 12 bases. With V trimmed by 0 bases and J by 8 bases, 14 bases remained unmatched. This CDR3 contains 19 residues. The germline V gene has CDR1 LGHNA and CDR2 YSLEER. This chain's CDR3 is CASSQDPPSLAGGVYEQFF. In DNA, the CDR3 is TGCGCCAGCAGCCAAGATCCGCCCTCGCTAGCGGGAGGGGTTTATGAGCAGTTCTTC.

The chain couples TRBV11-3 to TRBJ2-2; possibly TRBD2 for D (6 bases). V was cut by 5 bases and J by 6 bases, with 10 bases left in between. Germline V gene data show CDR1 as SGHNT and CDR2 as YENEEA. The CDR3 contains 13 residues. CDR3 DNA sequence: TGTGCCAGCAGCCCCCGGAGGGCCGGGGAGCTGTTTTTT. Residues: CASSPRRAGELFF.

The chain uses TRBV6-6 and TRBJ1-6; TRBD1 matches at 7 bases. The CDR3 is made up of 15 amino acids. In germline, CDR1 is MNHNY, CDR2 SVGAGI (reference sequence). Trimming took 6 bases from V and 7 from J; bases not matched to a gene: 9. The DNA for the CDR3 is TGTGCCAGCAGCCGCGGACAGGCAGGGAATTCACCCCTCCACTTT. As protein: CASSRGQAGNSPLHF.

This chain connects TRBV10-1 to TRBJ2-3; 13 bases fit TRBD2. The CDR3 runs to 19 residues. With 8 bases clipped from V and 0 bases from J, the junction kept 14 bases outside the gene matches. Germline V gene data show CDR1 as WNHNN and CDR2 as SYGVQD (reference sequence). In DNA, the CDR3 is TGCGCCAGCGTCGGACTAGCGGGAGCCCCGACTCCTAGCACAGATACGCAGTATTTT. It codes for CASVGLAGAPTPSTDTQYF.

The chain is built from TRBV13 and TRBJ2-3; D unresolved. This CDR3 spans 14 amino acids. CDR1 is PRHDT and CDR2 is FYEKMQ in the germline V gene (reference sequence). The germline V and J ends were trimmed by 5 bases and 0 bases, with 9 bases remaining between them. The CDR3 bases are TGTGCCAGCAGCCCCAGACCCAGCACAGATACGCAGTATTTT. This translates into CASSPRPSTDTQYF.

The DNA of the CDR3 is TGTGCCAGCAGCTTAGGGGGGTATAGCACAGATACGCAGTATTTT. This encodes CASSLGGYSTDTQYF. The V call is TRBV7-3, the J call TRBJ2-3, with D perhaps matching TRBD2 (6 bases). The CDR3 is 15 residues long. From germline, CDR1 is SGHTA and CDR2 FQGTGA. Between the trimmed V and J ends, which lost 2 bases and 0 bases, there was a span of 9 bases.

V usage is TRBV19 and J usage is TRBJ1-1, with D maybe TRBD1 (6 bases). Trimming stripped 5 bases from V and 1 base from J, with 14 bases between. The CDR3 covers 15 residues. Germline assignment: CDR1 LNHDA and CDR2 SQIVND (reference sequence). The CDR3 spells CASSRQDTPNTEAFF. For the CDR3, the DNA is TGTGCCAGTAGTCGACAGGACACGCCGAACACTGAAGCTTTCTTT.

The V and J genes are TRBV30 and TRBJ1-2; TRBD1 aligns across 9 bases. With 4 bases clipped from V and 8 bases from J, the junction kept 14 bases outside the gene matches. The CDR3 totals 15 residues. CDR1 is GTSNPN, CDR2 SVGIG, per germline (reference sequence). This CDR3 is CAWMPGQGLLGGYTF. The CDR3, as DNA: TGTGCCTGGATGCCGGGACAGGGACTTTTAGGGGGCTACACCTTC. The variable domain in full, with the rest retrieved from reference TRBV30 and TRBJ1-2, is SQTIHQWPATLVQPVGSPLSLECTVEGTSNPNLYWYRQAAGRGLQLLFYSVGIGQISSEVPQNLSASRPQDRQFILSSKKLLLSDSGFYLCAWMPGQGLLGGYTFGSGTRLTVV.

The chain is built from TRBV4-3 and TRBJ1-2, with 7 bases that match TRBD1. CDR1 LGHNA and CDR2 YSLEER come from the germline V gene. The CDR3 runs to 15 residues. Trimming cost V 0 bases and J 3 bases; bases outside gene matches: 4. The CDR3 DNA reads TGCGCCAGCAGCCAAGACCCGGGACAGTACTATGGCTACACCTTC. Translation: CASSQDPGQYYGYTF.

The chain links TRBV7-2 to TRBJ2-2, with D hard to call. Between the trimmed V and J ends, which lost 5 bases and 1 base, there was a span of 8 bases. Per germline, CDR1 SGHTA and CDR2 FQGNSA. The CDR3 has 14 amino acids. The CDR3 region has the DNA TGTGCCAGCAGCCCCACCGGGAACACCGGGGAGCTGTTTTTT. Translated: CASSPTGNTGELFF.

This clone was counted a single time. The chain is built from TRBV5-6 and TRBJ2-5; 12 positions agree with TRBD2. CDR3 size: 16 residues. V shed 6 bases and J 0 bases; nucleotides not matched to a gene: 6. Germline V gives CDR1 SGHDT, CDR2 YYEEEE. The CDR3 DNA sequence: TGTGCCAGCAACCGACTAGCGGGAGTCCACCAAGAGACCCAGTACTTC. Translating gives CASNRLAGVHQETQYF. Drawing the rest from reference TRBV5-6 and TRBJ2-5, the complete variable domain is DAGVTQSPTHLIKTRGQQVTLRCSPKSGHDTVSWYQQALGQGPQFIFQYYEEEERQRGNFPDRFSGHQFPNYSSELNVNALLLGDSALYLCASNRLAGVHQETQYFGPGTRLLVL.

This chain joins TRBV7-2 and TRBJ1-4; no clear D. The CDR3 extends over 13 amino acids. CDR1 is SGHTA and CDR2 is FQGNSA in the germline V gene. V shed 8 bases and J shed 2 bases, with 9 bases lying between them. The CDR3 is CASGHGTNEKLFF. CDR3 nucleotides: TGTGCCAGCGGGCACGGGACTAATGAAAAACTGTTTTTT.

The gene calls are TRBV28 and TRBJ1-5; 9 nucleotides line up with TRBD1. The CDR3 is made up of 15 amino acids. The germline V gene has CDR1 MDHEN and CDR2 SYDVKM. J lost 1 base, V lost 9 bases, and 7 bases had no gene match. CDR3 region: CASSGQGVSNQPQHF. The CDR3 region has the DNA TGTGCCAGTTCGGGACAGGGAGTAAGCAATCAGCCCCAGCATTTT.

Here the CDR3 DNA reads TGTGCCAGCAGTTCACGGACAGGGGGGTTCGGCCAAGAGACCCAGTACTTC. Its translation: CASSSRTGGFGQETQYF. The V gene is TRBV28, the J gene TRBJ2-5; 10 nucleotides align to TRBD1. The CDR3 loop spans 17 amino acids. Trimming at V came to 4 bases and at J to 1 base, leaving 9 bases not matched to a gene. Germline assignment: CDR1 MDHEN and CDR2 SYDVKM. Supplemented by reference TRBV28 and TRBJ2-5, the full variable domain reads DVKVTQSSRYLVKRTGEKVFLECVQDMDHENMFWYRQDPGLGLRLIYFSYDVKMKEKGDIPEGYSVSREKKERFSLILESASTNQTSMYLCASSSRTGGFGQETQYFGPGTRLLVL.

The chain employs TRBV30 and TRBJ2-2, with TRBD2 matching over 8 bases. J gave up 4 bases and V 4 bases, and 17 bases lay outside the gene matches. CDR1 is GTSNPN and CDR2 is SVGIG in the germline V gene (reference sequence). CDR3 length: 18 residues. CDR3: CAWNQGLAGDLGTGELFF. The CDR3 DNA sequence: TGTGCCTGGAATCAAGGGCTAGCGGGCGATCTTGGCACCGGGGAGCTGTTTTTT.

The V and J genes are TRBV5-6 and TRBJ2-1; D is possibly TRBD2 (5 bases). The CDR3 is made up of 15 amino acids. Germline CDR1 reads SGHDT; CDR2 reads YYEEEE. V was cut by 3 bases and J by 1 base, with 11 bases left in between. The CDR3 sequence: CASSSSDWSYNEQFF. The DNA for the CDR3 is TGTGCCAGCAGCTCCTCGGACTGGTCCTACAATGAGCAGTTCTTC.

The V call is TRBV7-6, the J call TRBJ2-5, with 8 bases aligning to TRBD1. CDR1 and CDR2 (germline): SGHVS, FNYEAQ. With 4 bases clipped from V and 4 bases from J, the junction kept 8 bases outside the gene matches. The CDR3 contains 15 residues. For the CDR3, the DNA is TGTGCCAGCAGCTCAGGACAGGGTGGGTTAGAGACCCAGTACTTC. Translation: CASSSGQGGLETQYF.

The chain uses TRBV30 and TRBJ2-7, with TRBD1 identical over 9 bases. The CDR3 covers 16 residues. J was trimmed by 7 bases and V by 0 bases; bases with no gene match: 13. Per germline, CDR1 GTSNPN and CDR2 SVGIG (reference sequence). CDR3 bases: TGTGCCTGGAGTGTGAGAGACAGGGGGGCGCGCCTAGAGCAGTACTTC. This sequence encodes CAWSVRDRGARLEQYF. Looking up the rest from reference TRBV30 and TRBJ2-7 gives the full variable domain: SQTIHQWPATLVQPVGSPLSLECTVEGTSNPNLYWYRQAAGRGLQLLFYSVGIGQISSEVPQNLSASRPQDRQFILSSKKLLLSDSGFYLCAWSVRDRGARLEQYFGPGTRLTVT.

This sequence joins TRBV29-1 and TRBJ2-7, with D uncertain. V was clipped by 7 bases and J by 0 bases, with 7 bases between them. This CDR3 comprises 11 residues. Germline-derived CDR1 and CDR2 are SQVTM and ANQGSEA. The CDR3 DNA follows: TGCAGCGCCGTGGACTCCTACGAGCAGTACTTC. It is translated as CSAVDSYEQYF.